One sample yielded the 19 T cell receptor beta chains listed below, sequenced in a study of blood T cell repertoires in COVID-19. Method: immunoSEQ multiplex PCR; TCRdb's copy keeps in-frame clones and lacks some. The sample lists 110,000 or so clones, 75% to 90% occurring once. Source material: peripheral blood. Source of these receptors: a human donor in a cohort sampled during active COVID-19.

This clone was detected once. CDR3 sequence reads: CASSMVMTGGEQYF. CDR3 nucleotides: TGTGCCAGTAGTATGGTGATGACAGGCGGCGAGCAGTACTTC. The chain combines TRBV19 with TRBJ2-7; TRBD1 is a possible D gene (6 bases). CDR1 LNHDA and CDR2 SQIVND come from the germline V gene (reference sequence). The CDR3 is 14 residues long. Trimming removed 3 bases from V and 6 bases from J, with 15 bases in between.

The chain uses TRBV6-6 and TRBJ2-7; 12 positions match TRBD2. The CDR3 loop spans 17 amino acids. Germline CDR1 MNHNY, CDR2 SVGAGI (reference sequence). V dropped 5 bases and J dropped 3; count of bases not matched to a gene: 11. For the CDR3, the DNA is TGTGCCAGCAGTCCGGGACTAGCGGGCCCTCCTCTCTACGAGCAGTACTTC. Protein product: CASSPGLAGPPLYEQYF.

The chain links TRBV27 to TRBJ2-7; the match to TRBD2 covers 7 bases. Germline CDR1 is MNHEY and CDR2 is SMNVEV (reference sequence). The CDR3 sequence is 17 residues long. Trimming at V came to 5 bases and at J to 1 base, leaving 14 bases not matched to a gene. As DNA, the CDR3 is TGTGCCAGCAGTACCCTTAGGGAGGGGAAGAGGTCCTACGAGCAGTACTTC. This translates into CASSTLREGKRSYEQYF.

CDR3 DNA: TGTGCCAGCAGCCGGCGGACTAGCGGGGGCCCGGGAGAGCAGTTCTTC. Its translation: CASSRRTSGGPGEQFF. The chain is built from TRBV5-8 and TRBJ2-1; 13 bases are a match to TRBD2. V shed 4 bases and J 10 bases; nucleotides not matched to a gene: 11. This CDR3 has 16 amino acids. The V gene's germline CDR1 is SGHTS and CDR2 YDEGEE.

The chain is built from TRBV3-1 (or the pseudogene TRBV3-2) and TRBJ2-3; the D gene is possibly TRBD2 (6 bases). Looked up from germline, CDR1 is LGHDT and CDR2 is YNNKEL (reference sequence). The CDR3 is 13 residues long. V lost 0 bases to trimming and J lost 6 bases, with 7 bases between them. Here the CDR3 DNA reads TGTGCCAGCAGCCAAGAGGGGAGGGATACGCAGTATTTT. Protein sequence: CASSQEGRDTQYF.

The V call is TRBV19, the J call TRBJ2-7; the D is unclear. Germline V gene lookup returns CDR1 LNHDA and CDR2 SQIVND (reference sequence). There are 14 residues in the CDR3. Between the trimmed V and J ends, which lost 7 bases and 0 bases, there was a span of 13 bases. The CDR3 loop reads CASKLGSYSYEQYF. DNA for the CDR3: TGTGCCAGTAAACTGGGCAGCTACTCCTACGAGCAGTACTTC.

V usage is TRBV2 and J usage is TRBJ2-3, with a possible D match to TRBD2 (6 bases). This CDR3 comprises 13 residues. Trimming cost V 4 bases and J 5 bases, with 10 bases left between them. The germline gives CDR1 SNHLY, CDR2 FYNNEI. The CDR3 DNA reads TGTGCCAGCAGTGTGGGGGGAGGAGATACGCAGTATTTT. It translates to CASSVGGGDTQYF.

Relative to its sample, this clone is medium-sized. The chain employs TRBV5-1 and TRBJ2-1; TRBD1 is a possible D gene (5 bases). Germline CDR1 reads SGHRS; CDR2 reads YFSETQ. Trimming left V 4 bases short and J 2 bases short, with 10 bases between. The CDR3 has 14 amino acids. The DNA for the CDR3 is TGCGCCAGCAGCACAGGCGTTGCCTACAATGAGCAGTTCTTC. Translation gives CASSTGVAYNEQFF.

The V gene is TRBV27, the J gene TRBJ2-7; TRBD2 might be the D (5 bases). The germline V gene encodes CDR1 MNHEY and CDR2 SMNVEV (reference sequence). The CDR3 has 14 residues. The V and J ends lost 6 bases and 5 bases respectively, with 17 bases between them. The CDR3 protein is CASRHTEGVDEQYF. CDR3 nucleotide sequence: TGTGCCAGCAGACACACAGAGGGTGTTGACGAGCAGTACTTC.

The CDR3 nucleotides read TGTGCCAGTAGTAACCTCGTCCAGGGCTACGAGCAGTACTTC. It encodes CASSNLVQGYEQYF. This chain joins TRBV19 and TRBJ2-7; D is perhaps TRBD1 (5 bases). Looked up from germline, CDR1 is LNHDA and CDR2 is SQIVND (reference sequence). This CDR3 spans 14 amino acids. V was shortened by 4 bases and J by 3 bases, with 13 bases between the two germline ends.

J is TRBJ2-5 and V is TRBV6-5, with TRBD2 identical over 12 bases. After removal of 6 bases from V and 3 bases from J, the junction contained 5 bases not matched to a gene. The germline V gene has CDR1 MNHEY and CDR2 SVGAGI. The CDR3 spans 15 residues. The CDR3 sequence: CASSSSGGEEETQYF. The CDR3 region has the DNA TGTGCCAGCAGCTCTAGCGGGGGGGAGGAAGAGACCCAGTACTTC.

This chain uses TRBV28 with TRBJ2-2; a possible D gene is TRBD2 (6 bases). The CDR3 sequence is 17 residues long. Trimming stripped 6 bases from V and 4 bases from J, with 21 bases between. From germline, CDR1 is MDHEN and CDR2 SYDVKM. As DNA, the CDR3 is TGTGCCAGCAGGCTGGGACTCCCACATCGGGGCACCGGGGAGCTGTTTTTT. It encodes CASRLGLPHRGTGELFF.

This chain connects TRBV5-4 to TRBJ1-5, with D possibly TRBD1 on 5 matching bases. Germline values: CDR1 SGHNT, CDR2 YYREEE (reference sequence). This CDR3 contains 14 residues. With 1 base removed from V and 4 bases from J, the gap between germline ends came to 9 bases. In DNA form, the CDR3 reads TGTGCCAGCAGCTTGCGGGGGGGGAATCAGCCCCAGCATTTT. Translated: CASSLRGGNQPQHF.

The chain combines TRBV2 with TRBJ1-5; D not certain. This CDR3 is built from 14 residues. CDR1 SNHLY and CDR2 FYNNEI come from the germline V gene. Trimming left V 3 bases short and J 0 bases short, with 6 bases between. The CDR3 reads CASSDFFSNQPQHF. The CDR3 bases are TGTGCCAGCAGTGACTTTTTTAGCAATCAGCCCCAGCATTTT.

This chain links TRBV19 with TRBJ2-5; perhaps TRBD2 as D (6 bases). Between the trimmed V and J ends, which lost 0 bases and 4 bases, there was a span of 12 bases. The CDR3 totals 15 residues. Germline V gene data show CDR1 as LNHDA and CDR2 as SQIVND (reference sequence). CDR3 loop: CASSIEGGHGETQYF. The CDR3 bases are TGTGCCAGTAGTATAGAGGGAGGACATGGAGAGACCCAGTACTTC.

This chain joins TRBV6-5 and TRBJ1-2; D is undetermined. V lost 0 bases to trimming and J lost 0 bases, with 11 bases between them. CDR1 MNHEY and CDR2 SVGAGI come from the germline V gene. The CDR3 spans 16 residues. CDR3 nucleotides: TGTGCCAGCAGTTACTCAGGTTTTCAGGCTAACTATGGCTACACCTTC. It encodes CASSYSGFQANYGYTF.

The J gene is TRBJ1-6, the V gene TRBV18; D uncertain. Trimming took off 0 bases at V and 11 bases at J, with 11 bases between the two ends. The germline CDR1 and CDR2 sequences are KGHSH and LQKENI. The CDR3 contains 14 residues. The CDR3 loop is CASSPPIIPAPLHF. CDR3 sequence (DNA): TGTGCCAGCTCACCACCCATTATCCCAGCACCCCTCCACTTT.

The CDR3 loop is CASSDPRVGQTQYF. The CDR3 nucleotides are TGTGCCAGCAGTGATCCCAGGGTTGGTCAGACCCAGTACTTC. The rearrangement links TRBV6-1 to TRBJ2-5; D is perhaps TRBD1 (5 bases). This CDR3 is 14 amino acids long. V was clipped by 3 bases and J by 6 bases, with 14 bases between them. CDR1 is MNHNS, CDR2 SASEGT, per germline.

The gene calls are TRBV18 and TRBJ2-1; 7 bases fit TRBD2. Trimming took 2 bases from V and 7 from J; bases not matched to a gene: 11. The CDR3 covers 16 residues. The germline V gene has CDR1 KGHSH and CDR2 LQKENI. CDR3 nucleotides: TGTGCCAGCTCACCAGAGTACTGGGGGGGGAAGAATGAGCAGTTCTTC. It is translated as CASSPEYWGGKNEQFF.